This record concerns one T cell receptor (beta chain) sequence. This record belongs to a study of cytomegalovirus exposure and HLA in healthy donors. CDR3 size: 13 residues. V was cut by 3 bases and J by 0 bases, with 3 bases left in between. The germline V gene encodes CDR1 SGHRS and CDR2 YFSETQ. Researchers ran the PCR with 60 Vbeta and 13 Jbeta primers. Measured with immunoSEQ multiplex PCR; TCRdb has only the in-frame clones, and not every one. The sample lists 85,000 to 100,000 clones, around 77% seen once, with around 3.2% in the top ten. V and J are TRBV5-1 and TRBJ2-2, with unresolved D. The clonotype originates from a man aged 35-49 years in good health and CMV-seronegative. Sequenced: PBMCs. The CDR3 here is CASSSANTGELFF. Here the CDR3 DNA reads TGCGCCAGCAGCTCGGCGAACACCGGGGAGCTGTTTTTT. Using reference TRBV5-1 and TRBJ2-2 for the parts outside the CDR3, the full variable domain is KAGVTQTPRYLIKTRGQQVTLSCSPISGHRSVSWYQQTPGQGLQFLFEYFSETQRNKGNFPGRFSGRQFSNSRSEMNVSTLELGDSALYLCASSSANTGELFFGEGSRLTVL.